This T cell receptor beta chain was captured in a study of CD8 T cells in ankylosing spondylitis. Study findings and constraints: The clones that were linked to disease were reported to be significantly enriched in matched synovial fluid samples from ankylosing spondylitis patients. Relatively scarce in peripheral blood, disease-linked clones were CD8+. Made up of about eight highly homologous variants, a TCR beta motif appeared characteristic of ankylosing spondylitis blood. Before this, some motif variants had been reported in reactive arthritis synovial fluid and blood.

Unmatched junction bases numbered 10, after V lost 6 bases and J lost 6 bases. CDR3 length: 14 amino acids. Germline V lookup: CDR1 MNHEY, CDR2 SMNVEV (reference sequence). The TCR beta libraries were generated through quantitative 5'-RACE incorporating molecular barcodes. TCRdb ran MiXCR on the 5' RACE reads and lists one entry per CDR3 protein. This table has about 480,000 distinct CDR3 sequences, about a sixth appearing once. Points on this clonotype: Its antigen remains unknown.

The chain couples TRBV27 to TRBJ1-2; 7 bases line up with TRBD1. Sequenced sample: blood, either unsorted or a sorted T cell fraction (not recorded which). This TCR was sampled from a male donor with ankylosing spondylitis. The CDR3 spells CASRTIRDSHGYTF. The DNA for the CDR3 is TGTGCCAGCAGAACCATCCGGGACAGCCATGGCTACACCTTC.